The source of this T cell receptor (beta chain) is a study of blood T cell repertoires in COVID-19. Background on the study: Material from acute and convalescent COVID-19 was sourced from the United States, Italy and Spain.

Seattle's cohort entered during active infection and was followed longitudinally. There are a few counts of this clone. Source study methods: Amplified reference gene primers provided the basis for estimating nucleated cell counts. Using immunoSEQ multiplex PCR, the repertoire was profiled, and TCRdb retains in-frame clones only, with some absent. That table is the source of V, J and clone size, and D and trimming were worked out from the DNA. The data show approximately 480,000 clones, roughly 89% seen once. V was pared by 10 bases and J by 7 bases, with 14 bases between. CDR3 length: 12 amino acids.

The receptor was isolated from a man aged 18 to 30 with COVID-19, enrolled during active disease. The chain couples TRBV12-3 or TRBV12-4 to TRBJ1-5; tentative D call: TRBD1 (5 bases). The sequencing input was peripheral blood. The CDR3 DNA reads as TGTGCCATTCAGGGCACCGGACAGCCCCAGCATTTT. It codes for CAIQGTGQPQHF.